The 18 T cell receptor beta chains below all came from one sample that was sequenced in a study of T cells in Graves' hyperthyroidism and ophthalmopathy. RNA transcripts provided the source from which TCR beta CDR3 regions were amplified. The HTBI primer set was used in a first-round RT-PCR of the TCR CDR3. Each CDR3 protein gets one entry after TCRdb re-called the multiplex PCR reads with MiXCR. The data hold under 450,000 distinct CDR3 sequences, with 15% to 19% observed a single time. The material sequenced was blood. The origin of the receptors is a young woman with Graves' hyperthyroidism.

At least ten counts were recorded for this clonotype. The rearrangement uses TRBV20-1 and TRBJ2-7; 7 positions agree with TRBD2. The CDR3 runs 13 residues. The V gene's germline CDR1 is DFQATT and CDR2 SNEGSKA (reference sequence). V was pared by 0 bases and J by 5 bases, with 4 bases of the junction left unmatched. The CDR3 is CSAREAGTHEQYF. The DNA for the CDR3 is TGCAGTGCTAGAGAAGCGGGAACCCACGAGCAGTACTTC.

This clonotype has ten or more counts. The DNA for the CDR3 is TGCGCCAGCAGCTTGGCCCCGGGAGGGGTCAATGAGCAGTTCTTC. Translated, it gives CASSLAPGGVNEQFF. The rearrangement uses TRBV5-1 and TRBJ2-1; 8 nucleotides align to TRBD2. The CDR3 loop spans 15 amino acids. Germline loops: CDR1 SGHRS, CDR2 YFSETQ. Trimming removed 0 bases from V and 6 bases from J; junction bases left unmatched: 5.

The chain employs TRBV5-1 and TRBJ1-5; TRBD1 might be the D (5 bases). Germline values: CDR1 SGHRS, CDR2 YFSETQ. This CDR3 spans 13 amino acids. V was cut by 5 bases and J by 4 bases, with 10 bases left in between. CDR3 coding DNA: TGCGCCAGCAGTCTAGGGGAAAATCAGCCCCAGCATTTT. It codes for CASSLGENQPQHF.

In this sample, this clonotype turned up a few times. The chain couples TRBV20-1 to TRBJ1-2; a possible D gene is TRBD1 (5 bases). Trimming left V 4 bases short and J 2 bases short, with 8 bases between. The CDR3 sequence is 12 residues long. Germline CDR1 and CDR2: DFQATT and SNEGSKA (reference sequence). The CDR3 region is CSATGYNYGYTF. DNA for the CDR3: TGCAGTGCTACAGGGTACAACTATGGCTACACCTTC.

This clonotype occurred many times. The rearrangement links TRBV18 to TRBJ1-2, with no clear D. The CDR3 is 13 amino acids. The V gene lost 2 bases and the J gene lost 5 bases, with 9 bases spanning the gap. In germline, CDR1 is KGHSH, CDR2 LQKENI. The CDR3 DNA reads TGTGCCAGCTCACCATCCGGGTTGTATGGCTACACCTTC. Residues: CASSPSGLYGYTF.

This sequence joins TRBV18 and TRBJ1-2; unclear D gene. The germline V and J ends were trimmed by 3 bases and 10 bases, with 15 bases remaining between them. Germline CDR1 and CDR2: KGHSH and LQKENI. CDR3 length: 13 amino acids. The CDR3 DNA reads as TGTGCCAGCTCACCTTATATCCCGGATGACTACACCTTC. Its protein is CASSPYIPDDYTF.

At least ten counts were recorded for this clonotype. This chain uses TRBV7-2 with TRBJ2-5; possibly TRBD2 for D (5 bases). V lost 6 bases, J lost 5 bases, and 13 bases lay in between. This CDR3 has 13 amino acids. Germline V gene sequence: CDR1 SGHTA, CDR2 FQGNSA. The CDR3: CASSPSGWETQYF. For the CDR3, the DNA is TGTGCCAGCAGTCCGTCGGGGTGGGAGACCCAGTACTTC.

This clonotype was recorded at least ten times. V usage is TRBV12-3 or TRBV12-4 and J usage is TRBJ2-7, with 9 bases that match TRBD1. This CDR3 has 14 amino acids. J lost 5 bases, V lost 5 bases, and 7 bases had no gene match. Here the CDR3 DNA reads TGTGCCAGCAGTGGGGGGACAGGGCGTCACGAGCAGTACTTC. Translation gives CASSGGTGRHEQYF.

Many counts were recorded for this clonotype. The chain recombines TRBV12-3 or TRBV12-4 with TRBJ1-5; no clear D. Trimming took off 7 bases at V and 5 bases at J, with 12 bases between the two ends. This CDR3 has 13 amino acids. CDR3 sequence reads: CASTINFYQPQHF. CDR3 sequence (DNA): TGTGCCAGCACAATTAACTTCTATCAGCCCCAGCATTTT.

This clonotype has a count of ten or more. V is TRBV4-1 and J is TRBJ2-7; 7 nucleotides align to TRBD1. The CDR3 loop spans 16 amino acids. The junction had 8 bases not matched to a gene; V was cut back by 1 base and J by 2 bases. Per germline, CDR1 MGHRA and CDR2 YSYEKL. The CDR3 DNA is TGCGCCAGCAGCCAAGCCGTTCGGACAGGCCCCTACGAGCAGTACTTC. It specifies CASSQAVRTGPYEQYF.

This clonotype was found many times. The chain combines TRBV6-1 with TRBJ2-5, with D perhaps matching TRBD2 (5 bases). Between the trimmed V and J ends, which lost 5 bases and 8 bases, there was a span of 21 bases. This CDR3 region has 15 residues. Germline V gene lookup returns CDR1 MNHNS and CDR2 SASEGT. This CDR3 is CASSSQDSQLDTQYF. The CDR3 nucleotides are TGTGCCAGCAGTTCTCAGGACTCTCAGCTCGATACCCAGTACTTC.

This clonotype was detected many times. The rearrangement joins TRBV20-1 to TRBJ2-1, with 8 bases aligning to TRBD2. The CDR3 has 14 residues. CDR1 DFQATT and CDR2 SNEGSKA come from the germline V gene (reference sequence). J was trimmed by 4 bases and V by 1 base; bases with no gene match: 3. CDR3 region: CSARAGGLYNEQFF. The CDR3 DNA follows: TGCAGTGCTAGAGCGGGAGGGCTGTACAATGAGCAGTTCTTC.

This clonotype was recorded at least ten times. The CDR3 reads CSARDQAGPYNEQFF. CDR3 DNA: TGCAGTGCTAGAGATCAGGCGGGACCCTACAATGAGCAGTTCTTC. The V and J genes are TRBV20-1 and TRBJ2-1, with TRBD2 as a possible D gene (6 bases). Germline values: CDR1 DFQATT, CDR2 SNEGSKA (reference sequence). The CDR3 contains 15 residues. With 0 bases removed from V and 2 bases from J, the gap between germline ends came to 11 bases.

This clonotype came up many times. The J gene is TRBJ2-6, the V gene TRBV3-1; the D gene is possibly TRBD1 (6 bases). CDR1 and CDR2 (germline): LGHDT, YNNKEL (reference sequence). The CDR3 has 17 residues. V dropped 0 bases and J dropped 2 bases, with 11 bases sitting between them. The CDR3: CASSQEQGATGANVLTF. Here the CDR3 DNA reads TGTGCCAGCAGCCAAGAACAGGGAGCAACTGGGGCCAACGTCCTGACTTTC.

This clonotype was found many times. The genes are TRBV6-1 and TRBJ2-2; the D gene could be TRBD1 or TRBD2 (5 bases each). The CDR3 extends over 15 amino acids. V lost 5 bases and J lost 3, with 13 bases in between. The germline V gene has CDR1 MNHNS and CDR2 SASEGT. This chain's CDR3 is CASSHDRGYTGELFF. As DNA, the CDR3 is TGTGCCAGCAGTCACGACCGGGGCTACACCGGGGAGCTGTTTTTT.

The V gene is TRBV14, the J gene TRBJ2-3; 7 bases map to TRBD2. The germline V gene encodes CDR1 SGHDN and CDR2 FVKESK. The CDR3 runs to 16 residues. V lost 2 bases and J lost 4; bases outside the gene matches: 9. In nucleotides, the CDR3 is TGTGCCAGCAGCCAACCCCTGACGGCGGGAGCAGATACGCAGTATTTT. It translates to CASSQPLTAGADTQYF.

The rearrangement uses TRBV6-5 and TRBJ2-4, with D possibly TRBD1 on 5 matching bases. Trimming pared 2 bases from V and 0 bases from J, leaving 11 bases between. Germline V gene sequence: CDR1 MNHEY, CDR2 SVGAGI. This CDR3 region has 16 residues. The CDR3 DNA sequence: TGTGCCAGCAGTTACACCCAGGGCACAGCCAAAAACATTCAGTACTTC. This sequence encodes CASSYTQGTAKNIQYF.

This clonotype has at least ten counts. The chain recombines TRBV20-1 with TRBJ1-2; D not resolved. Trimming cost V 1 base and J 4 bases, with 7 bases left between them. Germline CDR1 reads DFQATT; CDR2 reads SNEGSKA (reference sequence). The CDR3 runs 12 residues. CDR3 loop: CSARGRSYGYTF. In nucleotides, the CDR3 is TGCAGTGCTAGAGGCAGGAGCTATGGCTACACCTTC.